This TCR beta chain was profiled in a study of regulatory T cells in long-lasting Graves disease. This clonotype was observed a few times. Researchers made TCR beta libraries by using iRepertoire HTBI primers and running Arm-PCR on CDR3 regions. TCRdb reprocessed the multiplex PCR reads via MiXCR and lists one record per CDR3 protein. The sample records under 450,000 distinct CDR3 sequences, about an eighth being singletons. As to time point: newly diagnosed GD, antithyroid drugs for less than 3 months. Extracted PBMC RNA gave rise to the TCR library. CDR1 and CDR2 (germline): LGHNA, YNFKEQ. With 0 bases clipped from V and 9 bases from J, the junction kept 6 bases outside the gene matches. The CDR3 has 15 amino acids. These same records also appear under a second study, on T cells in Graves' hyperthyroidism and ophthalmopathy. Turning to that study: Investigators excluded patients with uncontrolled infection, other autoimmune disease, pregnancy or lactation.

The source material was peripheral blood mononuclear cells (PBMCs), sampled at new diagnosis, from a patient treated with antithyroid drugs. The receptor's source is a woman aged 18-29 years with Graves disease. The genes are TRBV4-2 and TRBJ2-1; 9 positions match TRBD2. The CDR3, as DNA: TGTGCCAGCAGCCAAGAAGGGACTAGCCTTACTGAGCAGTTCTTC. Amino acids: CASSQEGTSLTEQFF.